These 2 T cell receptor beta chains were all obtained from the same sample, sequenced in a study of blood T cell repertoires in COVID-19. Clones were read by immunoSEQ multiplex PCR, and TCRdb kept only the in-frame ones, dropping some. Of some 96,000 clones listed, roughly 90% are singletons. The sample consisted of peripheral blood. Receptors were obtained from a young man in a cohort sampled during active COVID-19.

This chain connects TRBV6-5 to TRBJ1-5, with 7 nucleotides matching TRBD1. Germline V lookup: CDR1 MNHEY, CDR2 SVGAGI. With V trimmed by 6 bases and J by 3 bases, 5 bases remained unmatched. The CDR3 loop spans 14 amino acids. CDR3 in DNA: TGTGCCAGCAGGAAGACAGGGACCAATCAGCCCCAGCATTTT. It specifies CASRKTGTNQPQHF.

The chain carries TRBV9 and TRBJ2-2; D uncertain. Germline V gene sequence: CDR1 SGDLS, CDR2 YYNGEE. The CDR3 length is 13 residues. V lost 0 bases to trimming and J lost 8 bases, with 8 bases between them. CDR3 bases: TGTGCCAGCAGCGTAGTCCAGGCTGGGGAGCTGTTTTTT. Residues: CASSVVQAGELFF.